Listed below are T cell receptor beta chains from one sample, sequenced in a study of CD8+CD57+ T cells in acquired aplastic anemia. From the reads, TCRdb called clonotypes with MiXCR, one entry per CDR3 protein. The sample yields roughly 160,000 distinct CDR3 sequences, about 70% seen once. Sequences were obtained from sorted CD4+, CD8+, or CD8+CD57+ T cells (not recorded which) from PBMCs. Receptor source: a human donor with aplastic anemia. Both conserved end residues are part of each CDR3. A D gene is named only where the DNA matches it firmly. Size is omitted from some rows. Given values are once, few, many or a class for expanded clones.

CDR3aa | CDR3nt | j_gene | d_gene | abundance | v_gene
CAMGLGQTTDTQYF | TGTGCCATGGGCCTTGGACAGACGACAGATACGCAGTATTTT | TRBJ2-3 | . | few | TRBV10-3
CASSYQDQPQHF | TGTGCCAGCAGTTACCAGGATCAGCCCCAGCATTTT | TRBJ1-5 | . | once | TRBV6-2/TRBV6-3
CASSPGTGYGNTIYF | TGTGCCAGCAGCCCCGGGACAGGGTACGGAAACACCATATATTTT | TRBJ1-3 | TRBD1 | once | TRBV16
CASSLAGGVLFF | TGTGCCAGCAGCCTAGCGGGCGGGGTGCTGTTTTTT | TRBJ2-2 | TRBD2 | . | TRBV7-2
CSARDSGERGYTF | TGCAGTGCTAGAGATAGCGGGGAGAGGGGCTACACCTTC | TRBJ1-2 | . | . | TRBV20-1
CASSLVGGMDSSYEQYF | TGCGCCAGCAGCTTGGTAGGAGGAATGGATTCCTCCTACGAGCAGTACTTC | TRBJ2-7 | . | . | TRBV5-1
CASSSRRTGGGEQYF | TGTGCCAGCAGCTCGAGACGGACGGGCGGCGGCGAGCAGTACTTC | TRBJ2-7 | . | . | TRBV5-4
CSARNDRGRHNEQFF | TGCAGTGCTCGCAATGACAGGGGGCGCCACAATGAGCAGTTCTTC | TRBJ2-1 | TRBD1 | . | TRBV20-1
CSATPGQYEQYF | TGCAGTGCTACCCCAGGCCAATACGAGCAGTACTTC | TRBJ2-7 | . | . | TRBV20-1
CSASQGGRMELFF | TGCAGTGCTAGTCAGGGAGGAAGAATGGAGCTGTTTTTT | TRBJ2-2 | . | few | TRBV20-1
CASSPSPSYGYTF | TGTGCCAGCAGCCCGTCCCCTAGCTATGGCTACACCTTC | TRBJ1-2 | . | few | TRBV7-2